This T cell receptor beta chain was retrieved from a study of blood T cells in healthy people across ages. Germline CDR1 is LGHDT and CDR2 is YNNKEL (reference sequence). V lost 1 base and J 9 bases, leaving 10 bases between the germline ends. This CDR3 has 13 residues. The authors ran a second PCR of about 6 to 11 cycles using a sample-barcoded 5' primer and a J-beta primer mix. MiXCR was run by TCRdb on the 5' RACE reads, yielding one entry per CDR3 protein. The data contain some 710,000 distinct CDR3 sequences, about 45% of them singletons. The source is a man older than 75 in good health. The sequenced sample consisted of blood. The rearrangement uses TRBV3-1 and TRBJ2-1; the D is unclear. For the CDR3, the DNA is TGTGCCAGCAGCCAAGGACAATGGAGTGAGCAGTTCTTC. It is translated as CASSQGQWSEQFF.